The 30 T cell receptor beta chains in this list originate from one sample, sequenced in a study of Graves' ophthalmopathy and Graves' hyperthyroidism. Using RNA transcripts, the TCR beta CDR3 regions were amplified. Second-round multiplex PCR came after a first-round RT-PCR that employed HTBI primers. TCRdb passed the multiplex PCR reads through MiXCR, listing each CDR3 protein once. Here the sample spans over a million distinct CDR3 sequences, approximately 35% being singletons. The source material was peripheral blood or thyroid tissue (not recorded which). These receptors originate from an adult man with Graves' hyperthyroidism.

In its sample, this clonotype was seen a few times. V usage is TRBV6-5 and J usage is TRBJ2-7; D is unresolved. The CDR3 has 16 residues. Germline lookup yields CDR1 MNHEY and CDR2 SVGAGI. V was trimmed by 0 bases and J by 2 bases, leaving 14 bases between them. The CDR3 DNA reads as TGTGCCAGCAGTTACTCGAGTATCGGCAAGCCCTACGAGCAGTACTTC. It codes for CASSYSSIGKPYEQYF.

Remarks on this clonotype: This clone may be a read error of a much larger clone one base away. This chain links TRBV4-3 with TRBJ1-4; no definite D call. The CDR3 is made up of 16 amino acids. Germline CDR1 reads LGHNA; CDR2 reads YSLEER. The CDR3 spells CASSKGQVGYNENLFF. The DNA for the CDR3 is TGCGCCAGCAGCAAGGGCCAAGTTGGCTATAATGAAAACCTGTTTTTT.

This clonotype has at least ten counts. The chain uses TRBV10-3 and TRBJ1-1; D ambiguous. Trimming shortened V by 6 bases and J by 0 bases, and 14 bases separated the two germline ends. The CDR3 consists of 15 residues. Germline CDR1 reads ENHRY; CDR2 reads SYGVKD. The CDR3 nucleotides are TGTGCCATCAGAGGGCGGTCTGGGATGAACACTGAAGCTTTCTTT. Its translation: CAIRGRSGMNTEAFF.

The rearrangement uses TRBV29-1 and TRBJ1-2; D unresolved. This CDR3 is built from 12 residues. The germline V gene encodes CDR1 SQVTM and CDR2 ANQGSEA. The V end was cut by 5 bases, the J end by 8 bases, with 15 bases between. DNA of the CDR3: TGCAGCGTTAGGCAGAACTTCTTCGGCTACACCTTC. It encodes CSVRQNFFGYTF.

J is TRBJ2-7 and V is TRBV7-2; D is perhaps TRBD1 (6 bases). The V end lost 3 bases, the J end lost 3 bases, and 24 bases lay between the germline ends. CDR3 length: 18 residues. Germline V gene data show CDR1 as SGHTA and CDR2 as FQGNSA. The CDR3 bases are TGTGCCAGCAGCTTGTACGGACAGAGAGTATTTTTAGGCTACGAGCAGTACTTC. Translating gives CASSLYGQRVFLGYEQYF.

The chain joins TRBV29-1 to TRBJ1-2; the match to TRBD1 covers 10 bases. The germline CDR1 and CDR2 sequences are SQVTM and ANQGSEA. The CDR3 runs 12 residues. V was pared by 3 bases and J by 8 bases, with 3 bases of the junction left unmatched. CDR3 DNA: TGCAGCGTTGAGACAGGGGGCGCAGGCTACACCTTC. Amino acids: CSVETGGAGYTF.

In its sample, this clonotype was seen many times. V is TRBV20-1 and J is TRBJ1-3; TRBD1 matches 10 bases. The CDR3 contains 15 residues. V gave up 2 bases and J gave up 2 bases; unmatched junction bases: 3. Germline V gene sequence: CDR1 DFQATT, CDR2 SNEGSKA (reference sequence). The CDR3 is CSARSGTGAGNTIYF. The CDR3 nucleotides read TGCAGTGCTAGAAGTGGGACAGGGGCTGGAAACACCATATATTTT.

This clonotype was observed at least ten times. The V call is TRBV2, the J call TRBJ1-5; a possible D gene is TRBD1 (6 bases). Germline-derived CDR1 and CDR2 are SNHLY and FYNNEI. The length of the CDR3 is 14 residues. V was shortened by 6 bases and J by 3 bases, with 12 bases between the two germline ends. The CDR3 DNA sequence: TGTGCCAGCAGGGGCTGGACAGACAATCAGCCCCAGCATTTT. Translation: CASRGWTDNQPQHF.

This clonotype was seen a handful of times. This chain connects TRBV6-5 to TRBJ1-1; 7 nucleotides agree with TRBD1. Germline V lookup: CDR1 MNHEY, CDR2 SVGAGI. V lost 6 bases and J lost 0; bases outside the gene matches: 7. This CDR3 comprises 15 residues. The DNA of the CDR3 is TGTGCCAGCAGCCATTTCAGGGGGTTGAACACTGAAGCTTTCTTT. Translating it yields CASSHFRGLNTEAFF.

V is TRBV25-1 and J is TRBJ1-2, with 7 bases that match TRBD1. This CDR3 is 14 amino acids long. The germline CDR1 and CDR2 sequences are MGHDK and SYGVNS. Trimming at V came to 8 bases and at J to 6 bases, leaving 12 bases not matched to a gene. The CDR3 is CASVEPFTGDGYTF. Written as DNA, the CDR3 is TGTGCCAGCGTTGAACCATTCACAGGGGATGGCTACACCTTC.

This clonotype has ten or more counts. The chain has TRBV6-2 or TRBV6-3 and TRBJ2-7; D is undetermined. This CDR3 has 14 amino acids. Germline V gene sequence: CDR1 MNHEY, CDR2 SVGEGT. Trimming removed 6 bases at V and 6 bases at J, with 18 bases between. The CDR3 reads CASSEPGRPREQYF. The CDR3 coding sequence is TGTGCCAGCAGCGAACCCGGACGCCCCCGCGAGCAGTACTTC.

A remark on this clonotype: A much more abundant neighbour one base away suggests this may be a read error. The chain joins TRBV7-2 to TRBJ2-2, with 9 bases aligning to TRBD2. CDR3 length: 19 residues. The V gene's germline CDR1 is SGHTA and CDR2 FQGNSA. After removal of 2 bases from V and 2 bases from J, the junction contained 12 bases not matched to a gene. Here the CDR3 reads CASSLPGTSRSQNTGELFF. CDR3 coding DNA: TGTGCCAGCAGCTTACCCGGGACTAGCAGGAGCCAAAACACCGGGGAGCTGTTTTTT.

The sample holds a few counts of this clonotype. The chain employs TRBV6-5 and TRBJ2-5, with D possibly TRBD2 on 6 matching bases. Trimming took 9 bases from V and 5 from J, leaving 19 bases between them. CDR1 and CDR2 from the germline V gene are MNHEY and SVGAGI. The CDR3 is 14 residues long. CDR3 in DNA: TGTGCCAGTGCAACAAGACTAGGACGGGAGACCCAGTACTTC. It is translated as CASATRLGRETQYF.

In its sample, this clonotype was seen many times. This chain links TRBV29-1 with TRBJ2-7; D not resolved. Germline V gene lookup returns CDR1 SQVTM and CDR2 ANQGSEA. Trimming shortened V by 7 bases and J by 3 bases, and 19 bases separated the two germline ends. This CDR3 spans 14 amino acids. CDR3 coding DNA: TGCAGCGCTGCCCCCGCCCAGACCCTCTACGAGCAGTACTTC. Its protein is CSAAPAQTLYEQYF.

In this sample, this clonotype turned up many times. The V call is TRBV5-1, the J call TRBJ1-4; D is ambiguous. Trimming took off 0 bases at V and 4 bases at J, with 7 bases between the two ends. The CDR3 sequence is 14 residues long. CDR1 and CDR2 from the germline V gene are SGHRS and YFSETQ. CDR3 nucleotides: TGCGCCAGCAGCTTGGAGGGTGATAATGAAAAACTGTTTTTT. Residues: CASSLEGDNEKLFF.

In this sample, this clonotype turned up many times. The gene calls are TRBV7-9 and TRBJ1-2; the D gene is possibly TRBD1 (5 bases). The CDR3 runs to 14 residues. The germline gives CDR1 SEHNR, CDR2 FQNEAQ (reference sequence). The V end was cut by 0 bases, the J end by 8 bases, with 13 bases between. This CDR3 reads CASSLAGAVKGYTF. As DNA, the CDR3 is TGTGCCAGCAGCTTAGCCGGGGCAGTAAAAGGCTACACCTTC. Filled out from reference TRBV7-9 and TRBJ1-2, the complete variable domain reads DTGVSQNPRHKITKRGQNVTFRCDPISEHNRLYWYRQTLGQGPEFLTYFQNEAQLEKSRLLSDRFSAERPKGSFSTLEIQRTEQGDSAMYLCASSLAGAVKGYTFGSGTRLTVV.

The table lists this clonotype with a count of one. The V and J genes are TRBV29-1 and TRBJ2-2; TRBD1 agrees at 7 bases. Germline V gene data show CDR1 as SQVTM and CDR2 as ANQGSEA. V lost 3 bases, J lost 6 bases, and 4 bases stayed unmatched. The CDR3 contains 13 residues. CDR3 DNA: TGCAGCGTTGACGAGGGGGCTGCCGGGGAGCTGTTTTTT. Its translation is CSVDEGAAGELFF.

This clonotype has just a few counts. The rearrangement uses TRBV12-3 or TRBV12-4 and TRBJ2-7; TRBD1 matches at 10 bases. V was clipped by 1 base and J by 6 bases; unmatched bases: 12. The CDR3 consists of 17 residues. The CDR3 region has the DNA TGTGCCAGCAGTTTAGTCCTAAACCGGGACAGGGGTTCCGAGCAGTACTTC. It specifies CASSLVLNRDRGSEQYF.

The gene calls are TRBV15 and TRBJ1-4; maybe TRBD1 (5 bases). CDR3 length equals 14 residues. Germline V gives CDR1 LNHNV, CDR2 YYDKDF (reference sequence). V was trimmed by 4 bases and J by 2 bases, leaving 8 bases between them. The CDR3 DNA reads as TGTGCCACCAGCATCGGGGGGACTAATGAAAAACTGTTTTTT. It encodes CATSIGGTNEKLFF.

This clonotype was detected a few times. The genes are TRBV12-3 or TRBV12-4 and TRBJ2-2; no clear D gene. V gave up 4 bases and J gave up 4 bases, with 7 bases separating them. The CDR3 is 13 amino acids. The CDR3 sequence is CASSYTGTGELFF. CDR3 DNA sequence: TGTGCCAGCAGTTACACCGGCACCGGGGAGCTGTTTTTT.

At least ten counts were recorded for this clonotype. V and J are TRBV6-1 and TRBJ1-1, with D tentatively TRBD1 (5 bases). Germline lookup yields CDR1 MNHNS and CDR2 SASEGT. The CDR3 extends over 11 amino acids. V dropped 8 bases and J dropped 1 base, with 5 bases sitting between them. The CDR3 sequence is CASDRNTEAFF. In nucleotides, the CDR3 is TGTGCCAGCGACAGGAACACTGAAGCTTTCTTT.

The V and J genes are TRBV11-1 and TRBJ1-2; possibly TRBD1 for D (5 bases). This CDR3 contains 12 residues. CDR1 and CDR2 (germline): SGHAT, FQDESV (reference sequence). V was cut by 4 bases and J by 6 bases, with 9 bases left in between. This chain's CDR3 is CASSYQQDGYTF. The CDR3 bases are TGTGCCAGCAGCTACCAACAGGATGGCTACACCTTC.

This clonotype has more than one count but fewer than ten. The CDR3 DNA is TGTGCCAGCACCCAAGGGCACCGTGGGGGCTACGAGCAGTACTTC. Its translation is CASTQGHRGGYEQYF. The V gene is TRBV6-2 or TRBV6-3, the J gene TRBJ2-7; the D gene could be TRBD1 or TRBD2 (5 bases each). Germline V CDR1 and CDR2: MNHEY, SVGEGT. The ends were cut back, 7 bases at V and 3 bases at J, with 19 bases in the middle. This CDR3 has 15 amino acids.

This clonotype was seen a single time. This sequence joins TRBV4-3 and TRBJ2-5; D is possibly TRBD2 (5 bases). Germline V gene data show CDR1 as LGHNA and CDR2 as YSLEER. The CDR3 length is 15 residues. Deletions cut 5 bases from V and 0 bases from J, with 13 bases between. The CDR3 reads CASSAQRTYQETQYF. The CDR3 bases are TGCGCCAGCAGCGCCCAGCGGACGTACCAAGAGACCCAGTACTTC.

In this sample, this clonotype turned up many times. J is TRBJ2-5 and V is TRBV7-6, with D tentatively TRBD2 (6 bases). This CDR3 contains 14 residues. V lost 5 bases and J 9 bases, leaving 19 bases between the germline ends. Germline V gene data show CDR1 as SGHVS and CDR2 as FNYEAQ. This chain's CDR3 is CASSPSTTIAAQYF. CDR3 sequence (DNA): TGTGCCAGCAGCCCCTCGACAACAATAGCGGCCCAGTACTTC.

CDR3 nucleotide sequence: TGTGCCAGTAGTCAGGGATTCGGCTATGGCTACACCTTC. Residues: CASSQGFGYGYTF. This rearrangement joins TRBV19 to TRBJ1-2; tentative D call: TRBD1 (5 bases). Trimming took off 5 bases at V and 4 bases at J, with 11 bases between the two ends. This CDR3 has 13 residues. Germline V gene lookup returns CDR1 LNHDA and CDR2 SQIVND (reference sequence).

This chain uses TRBV20-1 with TRBJ1-5; the match to TRBD1 covers 12 bases. CDR3 length: 13 amino acids. Germline-derived CDR1 and CDR2 are DFQATT and SNEGSKA (reference sequence). V gave up 7 bases and J gave up 9 bases; unmatched junction bases: 7. The CDR3 DNA is TGCAGTGTTCCGGGACAGGGGGCCGGGCCCCAGCATTTT. Its translation: CSVPGQGAGPQHF.

This clonotype was seen many times. The V and J genes are TRBV24-1 and TRBJ2-2; tentatively, D is TRBD1 or TRBD2 (5 bases each). This CDR3 is built from 16 residues. Trimming pared 0 bases from V and 1 base from J, leaving 8 bases between. Germline CDR1 is KGHDR and CDR2 is SFDVKD. CDR3 in amino acids: CATSDLWDGNTGELFF. As DNA, the CDR3 is TGTGCCACCAGTGATTTGTGGGACGGGAACACCGGGGAGCTGTTTTTT.

This clonotype was counted between two and nine times. The chain links TRBV15 to TRBJ2-3; D is possibly TRBD2 (5 bases). V lost 3 bases, J lost 5 bases, and 6 bases lay in between. CDR1 and CDR2 from the germline V gene are LNHNV and YYDKDF (reference sequence). This CDR3 has 12 residues. This chain's CDR3 is CATSSAGDTQYF. The CDR3 coding sequence is TGTGCCACCAGCAGCGCGGGAGATACGCAGTATTTT.

Concerning this clonotype itself: At one of its ends the junction is not consistent with the germline gene, which may arise from a read error. V gene TRBV19 combines with J gene TRBJ2-2; 8 bases align to TRBD1. Germline CDR1 reads LNHDA; CDR2 reads SQIVND (reference sequence). This CDR3 has 16 amino acids. In DNA, the CDR3 is TGTGCCAATAGTAGTCAGGGGGCGGAGGACACCGGGGAGCTGTTTTTT. It codes for CANSSQGAEDTGELFF.